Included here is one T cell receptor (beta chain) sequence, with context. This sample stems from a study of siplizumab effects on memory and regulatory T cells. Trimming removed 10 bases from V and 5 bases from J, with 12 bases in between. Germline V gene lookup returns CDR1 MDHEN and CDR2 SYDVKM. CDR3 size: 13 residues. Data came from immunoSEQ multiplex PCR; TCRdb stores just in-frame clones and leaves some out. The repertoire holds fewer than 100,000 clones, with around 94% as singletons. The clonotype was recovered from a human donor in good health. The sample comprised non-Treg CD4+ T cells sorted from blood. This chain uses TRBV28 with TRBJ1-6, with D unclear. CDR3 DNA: TGTGCCATGCGACAATCCCATAATTCACCCCTCCACTTT. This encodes CAMRQSHNSPLHF. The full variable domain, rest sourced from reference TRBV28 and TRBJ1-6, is DVKVTQSSRYLVKRTGEKVFLECVQDMDHENMFWYRQDPGLGLRLIYFSYDVKMKEKGDIPEGYSVSREKKERFSLILESASTNQTSMYLCAMRQSHNSPLHFGNGTRLTVT.